The 10 T cell receptor beta chains in this list originate from one sample, sequenced in a study of response to subunit inactivated influenza vaccine. One entry per CDR3 protein results from TCRdb running MiXCR on the RT-PCR reads. In the table there are around 570,000 distinct CDR3 sequences, roughly 12% of which are singletons. These data were also reused for a study on T cells expressing NK-cell markers. That work adds: Researchers built TCR beta cDNA using 5'RACE template switching with UMIs.

The sample was PBMCs from blood, taken on the day of vaccination. Receptors originate from a man aged 50 to 59 who received an inactivated influenza vaccine.

In nucleotides, the CDR3 is TGCAGTGGCTACTACCTAGATACGCAGTATTTT. This translates into CSGYYLDTQYF. The chain joins TRBV20-1 to TRBJ2-3; D is unresolved. The germline V and J ends were trimmed by 7 bases and 5 bases, with 10 bases remaining between them. Per germline, CDR1 DFQATT and CDR2 SNEGSKA (reference sequence). The CDR3 is made up of 11 amino acids.

This chain uses TRBV6-2 or TRBV6-3 with TRBJ2-1; D not resolved. The V end was cut by 5 bases, the J end by 0 bases, with 14 bases between. The CDR3 loop spans 16 amino acids. In germline, CDR1 is MNHEY, CDR2 SVGEGT. This CDR3 is CASSPGYTNSYNEQFF. The CDR3, as DNA: TGTGCCAGCAGTCCGGGTTATACCAACTCCTACAATGAGCAGTTCTTC.

There are a few counts of this clonotype. The chain has TRBV20-1 and TRBJ1-5; maybe TRBD1 (6 bases). The germline CDR1 and CDR2 sequences are DFQATT and SNEGSKA (reference sequence). CDR3 length: 14 residues. V lost 6 bases to trimming and J lost 6 bases, with 18 bases between them. CDR3 DNA sequence: TGCAGTGCGGAAAGGGGGGGGCAGGGTCAGCCCCAGCATTTT. It translates to CSAERGGQGQPQHF.

Note on this clonotype: The conserved phenylalanine or tryptophan normally closing the CDR3 is absent here, so this likely arose from a read error. J is TRBJ2-1 and V is TRBV5-1, with D perhaps matching TRBD1 (5 bases). Trimming removed 7 bases from V and 4 bases from J, with 15 bases in between. The CDR3 is made up of 14 amino acids. Germline CDR1 reads SGHRS; CDR2 reads YFSETQ. The CDR3 nucleotides are TGCGCCAGCCAAGGTACGACAGTTTACAATGAGCAGTTCATC. As protein: CASQGTTVYNEQFI.

The table lists this clonotype with a few counts. The chain joins TRBV7-2 to TRBJ1-5; the D is unclear. The germline V and J ends were trimmed by 1 base and 6 bases, with 13 bases remaining between them. The CDR3 consists of 15 residues. Germline V CDR1 and CDR2: SGHTA, FQGNSA. CDR3 amino acids: CASSLGQNLGQPQHF. DNA of the CDR3: TGTGCCAGCAGCTTAGGTCAGAACCTAGGTCAGCCCCAGCATTTT. The full variable domain, with the rest looked up from reference TRBV7-2 and TRBJ1-5, is GAGVSQSPSNKVTEKGKDVELRCDPISGHTALYWYRQSLGQGLEFLIYFQGNSAPDKSGLPSDRFSAERTGGSVSTLTIQRTQQEDSAVYLCASSLGQNLGQPQHFGDGTRLSIL.

The CDR3 DNA reads TGCAGTGCTAGTGGCAGGGAGGATCAGCCCCAGCATTTT. Amino acids: CSASGREDQPQHF. The V gene is TRBV20-1, the J gene TRBJ1-5; D possibly corresponds to TRBD1 (5 bases). This CDR3 spans 13 amino acids. CDR1 is DFQATT, CDR2 SNEGSKA, per germline (reference sequence). Trimming removed 3 bases from V and 5 bases from J, with 11 bases in between.

This clonotype was found a few times. This chain connects TRBV7-2 to TRBJ2-1, with D possibly TRBD2 on 6 matching bases. V was shortened by 0 bases and J by 2 bases, with 11 bases between the two germline ends. In germline, CDR1 is SGHTA, CDR2 FQGNSA. CDR3 length equals 16 residues. The CDR3 reads CASSLAGGLTYNEQFF. The CDR3, as DNA: TGTGCCAGCAGCTTAGCGGGAGGACTAACCTACAATGAGCAGTTCTTC.

This clonotype has just a few counts. The DNA for the CDR3 is TGTGCCAGCAGCGTACAGGGGGCGCGGGGCTACACCTTC. This codes for CASSVQGARGYTF. The chain recombines TRBV5-8 with TRBJ1-2; 9 nucleotides line up with TRBD1. Per the germline V gene, CDR1 is SGHTS and CDR2 is YDEGEE. The CDR3 runs 13 residues. Trimming cost V 4 bases and J 8 bases; bases outside gene matches: 6.

V usage is TRBV20-1 and J usage is TRBJ1-4; no reliable D call. Germline lookup yields CDR1 DFQATT and CDR2 SNEGSKA (reference sequence). Trimming pared 5 bases from V and 3 bases from J, leaving 13 bases between. This CDR3 comprises 14 residues. The CDR3, as DNA: TGCAGTGCTTCACGGGGTTTGCCTAATGAAAAACTGTTTTTT. As protein: CSASRGLPNEKLFF.

This chain joins TRBV6-5 and TRBJ1-1, with 10 bases aligning to TRBD1. The germline V gene has CDR1 MNHEY and CDR2 SVGAGI. The CDR3 runs 15 residues. The J segment lost 4 bases and the V segment lost 0 bases, leaving 2 bases of the junction unmatched. The CDR3 DNA reads TGTGCCAGCAGTTACTCCCGGACAGGGGGCACTGAAGCTTTCTTT. Amino acids: CASSYSRTGGTEAFF.